Shown below are 25 T cell receptor beta chains from a single sample sequenced in a study of blood T cell repertoires in COVID-19 (TCRdb year 2020). Library method: the immunoSEQ multiplex PCR assay. The source is immuneACCESS, and TCRdb retained only in-frame sequences with V and J called. Part of the clones is not carried over; for the studies checked, unresolved V genes explain less than half of this, and the remainder is unexplained. The table for this sample lists tens of thousands of clones; around 81% of them were counted only once. The ten largest make up 28% of the sample. The sample consisted of peripheral blood. All receptors derive from a human donor in a cohort sampled during active COVID-19.

This clone has more than one count but fewer than ten. The V call is TRBV2, the J call TRBJ2-2, with TRBD1 identical over 7 bases. Germline CDR1 reads SNHLY; CDR2 reads FYNNEI. The CDR3 contains 14 residues. The trim removed 3 bases at V and 4 bases at J, leaving 2 bases unmatched. CDR3 bases: TGTGCCAGCAGTGAGACAGGGATCACCGGGGAGCTGTTTTTT. Residues: CASSETGITGELFF.

This clone has a handful of counts. CDR3 DNA: TGTGCCAGCAGCTCCGACAGGGGGAACACTGAAGCTTTCTTT. Protein product: CASSSDRGNTEAFF. The V call is TRBV7-9, the J call TRBJ1-1, with 8 positions matching TRBD1. Germline V gene lookup returns CDR1 SEHNR and CDR2 FQNEAQ (reference sequence). After removal of 4 bases from V and 1 base from J, the junction contained 2 bases not matched to a gene. CDR3 length: 14 residues. Using reference TRBV7-9 and TRBJ1-1 for the parts outside the CDR3, the full variable domain is DTGVSQNPRHKITKRGQNVTFRCDPISEHNRLYWYRQTLGQGPEFLTYFQNEAQLEKSRLLSDRFSAERPKGSFSTLEIQRTEQGDSAMYLCASSSDRGNTEAFFGQGTRLTVV.

This sequence joins TRBV14 and TRBJ2-1, with TRBD1 as a possible D gene (6 bases). Looked up from germline, CDR1 is SGHDN and CDR2 is FVKESK. The CDR3 loop spans 15 amino acids. With 0 bases removed from V and 8 bases from J, the gap between germline ends came to 14 bases. The CDR3 is CASSQDLVGAHEQFF. CDR3 nucleotide sequence: TGTGCCAGCAGCCAAGATTTGGTGGGGGCACATGAGCAGTTCTTC.

The DNA of the CDR3 is TGTGCCAGCAGACCCCGCCAGGGGATATACTATGGCTACACCTTC. Its protein is CASRPRQGIYYGYTF. The rearrangement links TRBV28 to TRBJ1-2, with a possible D match to TRBD1 (6 bases). Germline V CDR1 and CDR2: MDHEN, SYDVKM. The CDR3 is 15 residues long. V lost 6 bases, J lost 3 bases, and 17 bases lay in between.

This clone occurred once. The J gene is TRBJ2-3, the V gene TRBV7-9, with a weak D call TRBD2 (5 bases). The CDR3 consists of 16 residues. The V end was cut by 0 bases, the J end by 4 bases, with 14 bases between. Germline CDR1 reads SEHNR; CDR2 reads FQNEAQ (reference sequence). CDR3 bases: TGTGCCAGCAGCTTAGCGCTACGGGGTAGGTCAGATACGCAGTATTTT. As protein: CASSLALRGRSDTQYF.

This chain joins TRBV6-6 and TRBJ2-7, with a weak D call TRBD1 (5 bases). The CDR3 is 16 amino acids. V was clipped by 5 bases and J by 4 bases, with 21 bases between them. Germline loops: CDR1 MNHNY, CDR2 SVGAGI (reference sequence). The CDR3 nucleotides read TGTGCCAGCAGTACCACAGGAGACTTCTCTCCATACGAGCAGTACTTC. This codes for CASSTTGDFSPYEQYF.

The gene calls are TRBV21-1 and TRBJ2-1; TRBD1 is the table's D call and was not checked against the DNA. TRBV21-1 is given as a pseudogene. This CDR3 is 13 amino acids long. The CDR3 bases are TGTGCCCTTAAGTCAGGGGCCCACAATGAGCAGTTCTTC. This sequence encodes CALKSGAHNEQFF.

V is TRBV28 and J is TRBJ1-5, with 7 positions matching TRBD1. This CDR3 spans 12 amino acids. CDR1 MDHEN and CDR2 SYDVKM come from the germline V gene. V shed 8 bases and J 8 bases; nucleotides not matched to a gene: 6. The chain's CDR3 is CASQQGWEPQHF. The CDR3 region has the DNA TGTGCCAGCCAACAGGGGTGGGAGCCCCAGCATTTT.

The DNA of the CDR3 is TGTGCCAGCAGCTTAGGGCACGACGAGCAGTACTTC. Encoded protein: CASSLGHDEQYF. The rearrangement joins TRBV11-1 to TRBJ2-7; D uncertain. There are 12 residues in the CDR3. The germline V and J ends were trimmed by 1 base and 5 bases, with 6 bases remaining between them. CDR1 is SGHAT, CDR2 FQDESV, per germline (reference sequence).

The rearrangement uses TRBV3-1 (or the pseudogene TRBV3-2) and TRBJ2-7; possible D gene TRBD1, 6 bases. Germline lookup yields CDR1 LGHDT and CDR2 YNNKEL (reference sequence). V was shortened by 0 bases and J by 4 bases, with 19 bases between the two germline ends. This CDR3 comprises 17 residues. In DNA form, the CDR3 reads TGTGCCAGCAGCCAAGAGGTGGGAAGGACAGTTATGTACGAGCAGTACTTC. This translates into CASSQEVGRTVMYEQYF.

The chain carries TRBV7-7 and TRBJ2-5; 8 bases line up with TRBD1. Germline V gene data show CDR1 as SSHAT and CDR2 as FNYEAQ (reference sequence). The CDR3 extends over 15 amino acids. Losses at the gene ends were 5 bases for V and 5 bases for J; bases not matched to a gene: 10. The CDR3: CASSRGTGLAETQYF. DNA of the CDR3: TGTGCCAGCAGCCGAGGGACAGGCTTGGCGGAGACCCAGTACTTC.

The V gene is TRBV18, the J gene TRBJ2-1; 9 bases line up with TRBD2. The CDR3 is made up of 18 amino acids. V was pared by 0 bases and J by 0 bases, with 6 bases of the junction left unmatched. From germline, CDR1 is KGHSH and CDR2 LQKENI. CDR3 sequence reads: CASSPPMRGGFSYNEQFF. The CDR3 region has the DNA TGTGCCAGCTCACCACCTATGCGGGGGGGCTTCTCCTACAATGAGCAGTTCTTC.

The V call is TRBV2, the J call TRBJ2-7; TRBD1 might be the D (6 bases). The CDR3 runs to 16 residues. CDR1 and CDR2 (germline): SNHLY, FYNNEI. With 5 bases removed from V and 0 bases from J, the gap between germline ends came to 17 bases. CDR3 loop: CASSPRDTGTSYEQYF. CDR3 in DNA: TGTGCCAGCAGTCCCCGGGACACCGGGACCTCCTACGAGCAGTACTTC.

The chain employs TRBV12-3 or TRBV12-4 and TRBJ2-7; possible D gene TRBD2, 5 bases. V was trimmed by 6 bases and J by 3 bases, leaving 12 bases between them. This CDR3 is 13 amino acids long. CDR3 sequence (DNA): TGTGCCAGCAGCATAGGCGAGGGCTACGAGCAGTACTTC. Protein product: CASSIGEGYEQYF.

The V call is TRBV4-3, the J call TRBJ2-7, with D perhaps matching TRBD1 (5 bases). CDR3 length: 14 residues. CDR1 and CDR2 (germline): LGHNA, YSLEER. The ends were cut back, 0 bases at V and 9 bases at J, with 15 bases in the middle. Written as DNA, the CDR3 is TGCGCCAGCAGCCAAGATTCGACAGCCCCCGGGCAGTACTTC. Translating it yields CASSQDSTAPGQYF.

This clone has just a few counts. V usage is TRBV6-5 and J usage is TRBJ1-1; 7 nucleotides agree with TRBD1. Germline-derived CDR1 and CDR2 are MNHEY and SVGAGI. There are 14 residues in the CDR3. The ends lost 7 bases at V and 1 base at J; junction bases unmatched: 6. CDR3 region: CASILDRENTEAFF. CDR3 nucleotides: TGTGCCAGCATCCTTGACAGGGAGAACACTGAAGCTTTCTTT.

This chain uses TRBV6-5 with TRBJ2-7; 8 bases align to TRBD1. V lost 5 bases to trimming and J lost 2 bases; unmatched junction nucleotides: 5. Germline V gene data show CDR1 as MNHEY and CDR2 as SVGAGI. This CDR3 is built from 14 residues. CDR3 DNA sequence: TGTGCCAGCAGTCAACAGGGGGGAACCTACGAGCAGTACTTC. Amino acids: CASSQQGGTYEQYF.

The rearrangement joins TRBV3-1 (or the pseudogene TRBV3-2) to TRBJ1-2, with D tentatively TRBD1 (5 bases). The germline CDR1 and CDR2 sequences are LGHDT and YNNKEL (reference sequence). V was clipped by 1 base and J by 7 bases, with 10 bases between them. The CDR3 extends over 13 amino acids. The CDR3, as DNA: TGTGCCAGCAGCCAAGTGGGGCTGGGTGGCTACACCTTC. Translating it yields CASSQVGLGGYTF.

The rearrangement links TRBV28 to TRBJ1-2; D gene ambiguous. Per germline, CDR1 MDHEN and CDR2 SYDVKM. The CDR3 is made up of 14 amino acids. V lost 3 bases and J lost 7, with 15 bases in between. Written as DNA, the CDR3 is TGTGCCAGCAGTTTGCCCCCCCCCGAGGGTGGCTACACCTTC. The encoded protein is CASSLPPPEGGYTF.

The chain couples TRBV10-3 to TRBJ2-6; D unclear. Germline V gene sequence: CDR1 ENHRY, CDR2 SYGVKD. The V end was cut by 2 bases, the J end by 0 bases, with 11 bases between. The CDR3 extends over 17 amino acids. CDR3 region: CAISEASSSSGANVLTF. For the CDR3, the DNA is TGTGCCATCAGTGAGGCTTCGTCCAGCTCTGGGGCCAACGTCCTGACTTTC.

The chain joins TRBV27 to TRBJ1-5, with a possible D match to TRBD1 (6 bases). V was clipped by 7 bases and J by 4 bases, with 14 bases between them. The CDR3 sequence is 14 residues long. Looked up from germline, CDR1 is MNHEY and CDR2 is SMNVEV (reference sequence). CDR3 sequence: CASTPLGTNQPQHF. CDR3 sequence (DNA): TGTGCCAGCACCCCCCTCGGGACAAATCAGCCCCAGCATTTT.

This clone was detected once. This rearrangement joins TRBV7-8 to TRBJ2-5, with a weak D call TRBD1 (5 bases). The length of the CDR3 is 14 residues. Germline V gene data show CDR1 as SGHVS and CDR2 as FQNEAQ. Trimming pared 4 bases from V and 1 base from J, leaving 10 bases between. The DNA for the CDR3 is TGTGCCAGCAGCTCCCAGGGCGGCCAAGAGACCCAGTACTTC. This gives the protein CASSSQGGQETQYF.

The chain is built from TRBV7-8 and TRBJ1-4, with 7 bases fitting TRBD1. V shed 5 bases and J 5 bases; nucleotides not matched to a gene: 8. The CDR3 runs to 15 residues. Per germline, CDR1 SGHVS and CDR2 FQNEAQ. In nucleotides, the CDR3 is TGTGCCAGCAGCGAAACAGGGGCCCGAAATGAAAAACTGTTTTTT. Translating gives CASSETGARNEKLFF.

V usage is TRBV28 and J usage is TRBJ2-7; a possible D gene is TRBD2 (5 bases). V was cut by 10 bases and J by 9 bases, with 19 bases left in between. The CDR3 runs to 12 residues. Germline assignment: CDR1 MDHEN and CDR2 SYDVKM. The CDR3 DNA follows: TGTGCCACCCGCCCGGACGGGAAGGGGCAGTACTTC. Protein sequence: CATRPDGKGQYF.

J is TRBJ1-1 and V is TRBV6-5, with D possibly TRBD1 on 6 matching bases. V was clipped by 7 bases and J by 1 base, with 10 bases between them. Looked up from germline, CDR1 is MNHEY and CDR2 is SVGAGI. This CDR3 contains 13 residues. As DNA, the CDR3 is TGTGCCAGCACCCTACAGGGGAACACTGAAGCTTTCTTT. This codes for CASTLQGNTEAFF.